This T cell receptor beta chain was sequenced in a study of blood T cell repertoires in COVID-19. Study context: Collection of acute and convalescent COVID-19 samples took place in the United States, Italy and Spain.

CDR1 and CDR2 (germline): SGHVS, FQNEAQ. There are 13 residues in the CDR3. The V gene lost 4 bases and the J gene lost 7 bases, with 11 bases spanning the gap. Researchers sorted participants into cohorts using their self-reported clinical history. Here immunoSEQ multiplex PCR was the method, and the copy in TCRdb shows in-frame clones only, minus some. Here the sample spans 250,000 or so clones, around 88% being singletons. This clonotype was obtained from a woman aged 35 to 49 with acute COVID-19. The sample consisted of PBMCs or T cells enriched from blood (not recorded which). J is TRBJ2-1 and V is TRBV7-8; a possible D gene is TRBD2 (5 bases). CDR3: CASSSGVDNEQFF. CDR3 DNA: TGTGCCAGCAGCTCCGGGGTTGATAATGAGCAGTTCTTC.